This T cell receptor (beta chain) was retrieved from a study of blood T cell repertoires in COVID-19. As for the study in general: Nucleic acid was either cDNA or gDNA, and it came from T cells, B-cell-depleted T cells, or PBMCs.

Clones were sequenced by immunoSEQ multiplex PCR, and TCRdb holds only the in-frame ones, with some missing. In the table there are some 200,000 clones, 87% of which are singletons. Trimming removed 6 bases at V and 4 bases at J, with 22 bases between. The CDR3 covers 16 residues. Germline V gives CDR1 SGHRS, CDR2 YFSETQ. Sequencing was done on a sample of peripheral blood. The sequence derives from a man aged 55 to 70 with active or convalescent COVID-19. V and J are TRBV5-1 and TRBJ2-5; D is possibly TRBD1 (6 bases). The CDR3 sequence: CASTRDPPLGAETQYF. CDR3 sequence (DNA): TGCGCCAGCACCCGGGACCCCCCCCTGGGGGCAGAGACCCAGTACTTC.